This T cell receptor (beta chain) was identified during a study of blood T cells in healthy people across ages. Study-wide results and limits: More naive CD4+ cells and higher diversity were found in long-lived than in aged donors. Estimates drawn from one million T cells were deemed to understate diversity.

Each sample yielded at least 7 million isolated PBMCs. In regard to this clonotype: Its cognate antigen is unknown.

CDR1 MNHEY and CDR2 SMNVEV come from the germline V gene (reference sequence). The CDR3 consists of 15 residues. Deletions cut 1 base from V and 3 bases from J, with 13 bases between. A second PCR of 7 to 11 cycles used a sample-barcoded 5' primer and a J-beta primer mix. Each cDNA molecule received a tag from a template-switch adaptor that had 12 random nucleotides. One entry per CDR3 protein, called by TCRdb with MiXCR from the 5' RACE reads. The sample has about 1.6 million distinct CDR3 sequences, almost 35% seen once. The receptor's source is a woman between 25 and 40 years old in good health. This chain uses TRBV27 with TRBJ2-7; D may be TRBD1 (5 bases). The source material was blood. This CDR3 reads CASSLLQAGIYEQYF. The DNA of the CDR3 is TGTGCCAGCAGTTTATTACAGGCAGGGATCTACGAGCAGTACTTC.